This T cell receptor (beta chain) was captured by sequencing in a study of T cells in localized non-small cell lung cancer. Whole-study findings and limits: Adjacent lung was found to contain a median approximately 52 of the top 100 tumor clones.

Here immunoSEQ multiplex PCR was the method, and the copy in TCRdb shows in-frame clones only, minus some. Here the sample spans around 31,000 clones, 90% to 95% being singletons. Germline lookup yields CDR1 SQVTM and CDR2 ANQGSEA. The V gene lost 4 bases and the J gene lost 0 bases, with 6 bases spanning the gap. The CDR3 has 12 residues. Turning to this clone: What it recognizes is unknown.

This receptor was obtained from a woman between 35 and 70 years old with stage I lung adenocarcinoma. The sample here was peripheral blood, taken before any cancer treatment. The chain recombines TRBV29-1 with TRBJ1-1; D gene unclear. For the CDR3, the DNA is TGCAGCGTTGCTTCGCTGAACACTGAAGCTTTCTTT. This encodes CSVASLNTEAFF.